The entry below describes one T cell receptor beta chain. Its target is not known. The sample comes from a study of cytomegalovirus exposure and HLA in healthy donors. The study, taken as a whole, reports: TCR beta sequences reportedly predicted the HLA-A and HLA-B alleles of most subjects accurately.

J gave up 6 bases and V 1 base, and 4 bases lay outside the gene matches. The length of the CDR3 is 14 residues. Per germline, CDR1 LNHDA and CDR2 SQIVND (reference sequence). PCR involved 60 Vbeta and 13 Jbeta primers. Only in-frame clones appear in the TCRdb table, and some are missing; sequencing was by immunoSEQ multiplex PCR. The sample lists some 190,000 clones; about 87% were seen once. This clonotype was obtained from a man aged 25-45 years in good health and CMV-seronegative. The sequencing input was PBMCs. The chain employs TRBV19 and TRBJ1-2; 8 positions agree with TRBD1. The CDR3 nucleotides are TGTGCCAGTAGTATAGGGACAGGGTTCAATGGCTACACCTTC. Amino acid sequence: CASSIGTGFNGYTF. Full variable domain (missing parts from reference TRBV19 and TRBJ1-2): DGGITQSPKYLFRKEGQNVTLSCEQNLNHDAMYWYRQDPGQGLRLIYYSQIVNDFQKGDIAEGYSVSREKKESFPLTVTSAQKNPTAFYLCASSIGTGFNGYTFGSGTRLTVV.